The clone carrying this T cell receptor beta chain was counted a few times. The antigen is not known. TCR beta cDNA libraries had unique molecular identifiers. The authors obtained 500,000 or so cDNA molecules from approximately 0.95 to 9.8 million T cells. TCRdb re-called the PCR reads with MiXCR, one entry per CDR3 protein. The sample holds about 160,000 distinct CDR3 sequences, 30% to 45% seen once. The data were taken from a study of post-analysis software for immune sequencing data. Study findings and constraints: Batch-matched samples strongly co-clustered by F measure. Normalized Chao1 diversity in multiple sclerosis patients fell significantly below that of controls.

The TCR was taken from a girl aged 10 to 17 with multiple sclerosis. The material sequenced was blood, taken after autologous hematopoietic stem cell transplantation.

The CDR3 nucleotides are TGCGCCAGCAGCTGGATAGCGGGAGGGGACGAGCAGTACTTC. Protein sequence: CASSWIAGGDEQYF. V gene TRBV5-1 combines with J gene TRBJ2-4; 11 bases match TRBD2. The end of the DNA fits TRBJ2-7 better, so the J call may be wrong. Germline V gene lookup returns CDR1 SGHRS and CDR2 YFSETQ. The CDR3 spans 14 residues.